Listed below are T cell receptor beta chains from one sample, sequenced in a study of sequential checkpoint blockade in melanoma. Assay used: immunoSEQ multiplex PCR; TCRdb lists only in-frame clones, some missing. Here the sample spans tens of thousands of clones, roughly four fifths being singletons. This sample comprised CD8+ T cells sorted from blood (inferred from file names), obtained from a patient given nivolumab and ipilimumab in sequence. The receptors shown here come from a human donor with melanoma. The conserved cysteine and the conserved F or W are not part of the CDR3 here. Fields, in order: V gene, J gene, CDR3 protein.

V gene: TRBV15; J gene: -; CDR3 protein: ATSSGTGGSYEQY
V gene: TRBV7-9; J gene: TRBJ2-2; CDR3 protein: ASIRSEGIYLGELF
V gene: TRBV15; J gene: TRBJ2-1; CDR3 protein: ATSRDRDGLYNEQF
V gene: TRBV14; J gene: TRBJ2-7; CDR3 protein: ASSPTGPYEQY
V gene: TRBV28; J gene: TRBJ2-7; CDR3 protein: ASRPTSGGAHEQY
V gene: TRBV27; J gene: TRBJ2-1; CDR3 protein: ASSLSIRTSGAVEQF
V gene: TRBV19; J gene: TRBJ1-2; CDR3 protein: ASSIERTANYGYT
V gene: TRBV20-1; J gene: TRBJ1-1; CDR3 protein: SAEGVTEAF
V gene: TRBV21-1; J gene: TRBJ2-7; CDR3 protein: ASSKGASGYEQY
V gene: TRBV7-9; J gene: TRBJ2-1; CDR3 protein: ASSFTGGDEQF
V gene: TRBV28; J gene: TRBJ1-2; CDR3 protein: ASGLTNYGYT
V gene: TRBV10-1; J gene: TRBJ2-7; CDR3 protein: ASSESEGMSEQY
V gene: TRBV19; J gene: TRBJ2-6; CDR3 protein: ASSILSNVLT
V gene: TRBV2; J gene: TRBJ1-4; CDR3 protein: ASSRGPNEKLF
V gene: TRBV9; J gene: TRBJ2-7; CDR3 protein: ASSSGLAGGYEQY
V gene: TRBV19; J gene: TRBJ2-1; CDR3 protein: ASSMVAGEQF
V gene: TRBV6-1; J gene: TRBJ1-5; CDR3 protein: ASSTDFNQPQH
V gene: TRBV13; J gene: TRBJ2-7; CDR3 protein: ASSSQGASYEQY
V gene: TRBV14; J gene: TRBJ2-7; CDR3 protein: ASSQYQGGKDYEQY
V gene: TRBV5-4; J gene: TRBJ1-2; CDR3 protein: ASSDGQGYYGYT
V gene: TRBV4-1; J gene: TRBJ1-6; CDR3 protein: ASSQAPLNSPLH
V gene: TRBV13; J gene: TRBJ2-1; CDR3 protein: ASSGDRGHNEQF
V gene: TRBV5-6; J gene: TRBJ1-2; CDR3 protein: ASSLTRYYGYT
V gene: TRBV6-5; J gene: TRBJ2-1; CDR3 protein: ASSSLRDNEQF
V gene: TRBV19; J gene: TRBJ1-1; CDR3 protein: ASSMGSNTEAF
V gene: TRBV4-1; J gene: TRBJ1-2; CDR3 protein: ASSPQGSYGYT
V gene: TRBV5-4; J gene: -; CDR3 protein: ASSYPGQGLEQY
V gene: TRBV7-2; J gene: TRBJ2-5; CDR3 protein: ASSLWTGGYQETQY
V gene: TRBV6-6; J gene: TRBJ2-7; CDR3 protein: ATSPGQGNEQY
V gene: TRBV28; J gene: TRBJ2-3; CDR3 protein: ASSFLAGGGTDTQY
V gene: TRBV27; J gene: TRBJ2-7; CDR3 protein: ASSKGTGPYEQY
V gene: TRBV6-6; J gene: TRBJ1-1; CDR3 protein: AVRQGNTEAF
V gene: TRBV7-2; J gene: TRBJ2-3; CDR3 protein: ASSPPGLAGSTDTQY
V gene: TRBV6-6; J gene: TRBJ1-6; CDR3 protein: ASSLDRGVASPLH
V gene: TRBV28; J gene: TRBJ1-5; CDR3 protein: ASSFRGQQPQH
V gene: TRBV4-1; J gene: TRBJ1-1; CDR3 protein: ASSQDRTNTEAF
V gene: TRBV5-1; J gene: TRBJ2-5; CDR3 protein: ASSPWASEGTQY
V gene: TRBV27; J gene: TRBJ2-3; CDR3 protein: ASSLDQASDTQY
V gene: TRBV19; J gene: TRBJ2-2; CDR3 protein: ASSILAGAGELF
V gene: TRBV11-2; J gene: TRBJ1-2; CDR3 protein: ASSPRQGEDGYT
V gene: TRBV5-4; J gene: TRBJ2-2; CDR3 protein: ASSFQGGGELF
V gene: TRBV27; J gene: TRBJ2-5; CDR3 protein: ASSQMMTSGGQETQY
V gene: TRBV15; J gene: TRBJ1-6; CDR3 protein: ATSEGGASYNSPLH
V gene: TRBV27; J gene: TRBJ2-2; CDR3 protein: ASSSTSGRVNTGELF
V gene: TRBV5-4; J gene: TRBJ2-5; CDR3 protein: ASSLKLAEPLRETQY
V gene: TRBV27; J gene: TRBJ2-2; CDR3 protein: ASSPGLAGGAGELF
V gene: TRBV18; J gene: TRBJ2-2; CDR3 protein: ASSPGQGNTGELF
V gene: TRBV19; J gene: TRBJ2-1; CDR3 protein: ASSISLAVYNEQF
V gene: TRBV7-8; J gene: TRBJ2-1; CDR3 protein: ASSLDSRAPSYNEQF
V gene: TRBV28; J gene: TRBJ1-2; CDR3 protein: ASSLVQGYGYT
V gene: TRBV7-6; J gene: TRBJ1-1; CDR3 protein: ASSPTMNTEAF
V gene: TRBV4-1; J gene: TRBJ2-5; CDR3 protein: ASSQTSGSETQY
V gene: TRBV7-9; J gene: TRBJ2-7; CDR3 protein: ASSLRASGRYEQY
V gene: TRBV9; J gene: TRBJ2-7; CDR3 protein: ASSVATGAYEQY
V gene: TRBV7-6; J gene: TRBJ2-2; CDR3 protein: ASSTVLGDTGELF
V gene: TRBV28; J gene: TRBJ2-1; CDR3 protein: ASIWEGGQF
V gene: TRBV7-2; J gene: TRBJ2-1; CDR3 protein: ASSVGTRGVSEQF
V gene: TRBV11-2; J gene: TRBJ2-7; CDR3 protein: ASSLGREHEQY
V gene: TRBV4-1; J gene: TRBJ2-7; CDR3 protein: ASSQSGGYEQY
V gene: TRBV28; J gene: TRBJ1-2; CDR3 protein: ASSLFQGWGYGYT